The clone carrying this T cell receptor beta chain has just a few counts. Its specificity is unknown. These data come from a study of T cell responses to AZD1222 COVID-19 vaccine. The method was immunoSEQ multiplex PCR; TCRdb's version includes in-frame clones alone and lacks a portion of them. Among over 85,000 clones listed, 84% were seen once. CDR3 length: 13 amino acids. V dropped 2 bases and J dropped 3 bases, with 8 bases sitting between them. Germline-derived CDR1 and CDR2 are SGHRS and YFSETQ. General study results and limits: The donors showed a predominance of white British ancestry and of females, with possible underestimation of clonal diversity. Repertoires in all cases were sampled only once the peak T cell response had passed.

The chain combines TRBV5-1 with TRBJ1-1, with unresolved D. The source of this sequence is an adult who received the AZD1222 COVID-19 vaccine. The source material was peripheral blood, sampled 28 days after the second AZD1222 dose. CDR3 coding DNA: TGCGCCAGCAGCTTCGGGGAGGACACTGAAGCTTTCTTT. Its translation is CASSFGEDTEAFF.